This T cell receptor beta chain was recorded in a study of response to subunit inactivated influenza vaccine. TCRdb passed the RT-PCR reads through MiXCR, listing each CDR3 protein once. The sample contains hundreds of thousands of distinct CDR3 sequences, more than 15% of which appear only once. Notes on this clonotype: Its target is not known.

Germline V gene sequence: CDR1 SGHKS, CDR2 YYEKEE (reference sequence). The CDR3 is 16 residues long. Trimming removed 1 base from V and 7 bases from J; junction bases left unmatched: 11. Study results and limitations: The authors suggested that few new T cells are recruited per seasonal influenza vaccination.

The source material was PBMCs from blood, sampled roughly 12 days after vaccination. The V gene is TRBV5-5, the J gene TRBJ1-5; 7 positions match TRBD1. This TCR came from a man in his forties or fifties who received an inactivated influenza vaccine. The CDR3 region is CASSLWIRQGGQPQHF. The CDR3 DNA is TGTGCCAGCAGCTTGTGGATTCGACAGGGAGGGCAGCCCCAGCATTTT. The whole variable domain, remainder taken from reference TRBV5-5 and TRBJ1-5, is DAGVTQSPTHLIKTRGQQVTLRCSPISGHKSVSWYQQVLGQGPQFIFQYYEKEERGRGNFPDRFSARQFPNYSSELNVNALLLGDSALYLCASSLWIRQGGQPQHFGDGTRLSIL.